This is a list of T cell receptor beta chains from one sample in a study of blood T cell repertoires in COVID-19. Method: immunoSEQ multiplex PCR; TCRdb's copy keeps in-frame clones and lacks some. The data show around 140,000 clones, approximately 87% seen once. Sequencing input: peripheral blood. The receptors come from a man between 65 and 79 years old with active COVID-19. Each CDR3 is given with its conserved first and last residue. D genes are given only for firm matches. Clone size, where shown, is once, few, many, or a class for clones that have expanded.

CDR3aa,CDR3nt,abundance,v_gene,j_gene,d_gene
CASSWTSGGSPYEQYF,TGCGCCAGCAGCTGGACGTCAGGGGGAAGCCCCTACGAGCAGTACTTC,-,TRBV5-1,TRBJ2-7,TRBD1
CASSPQGGYNTGELFF,TGTGCCAGCAGTCCACAGGGGGGATACAACACCGGGGAGCTGTTTTTT,-,TRBV11-2,TRBJ2-2,TRBD1
CASSPQRQGILDEQFF,TGTGCCAGCAGCCCCCAAAGACAGGGGATATTGGATGAGCAGTTCTTC,few,TRBV7-9,TRBJ2-1,TRBD1
CAISERGTSGRDEQFF,TGTGCCATCAGTGAGAGAGGGACTAGCGGGAGGGATGAGCAGTTCTTC,-,TRBV10-3,TRBJ2-1,TRBD2
CASSFGTSEETQYF,TGCGCCAGCAGTTTTGGGACTAGCGAAGAGACCCAGTACTTC,-,TRBV5-1,TRBJ2-5,TRBD2
CASKRRTGELFF,TGTGCCAGTAAGAGGCGCACCGGGGAGCTGTTTTTT,-,TRBV19,TRBJ2-2,-
CASSQDFRRLAGDSSTDTQYF,TGTGCCAGCAGCCAAGATTTTAGGAGACTAGCGGGAGATTCTAGCACAGATACGCAGTATTTT,-,TRBV3-1/TRBV3-2,TRBJ2-3,TRBD2
CSVVDSSYEQYF,TGCAGCGTTGTGGACAGTTCCTACGAGCAGTACTTC,-,TRBV29-1,TRBJ2-7,-
CASSARAGGTGELFF,TGTGCCAGCAGCGCGAGAGCGGGGGGCACCGGGGAGCTGTTTTTT,-,TRBV5-8,TRBJ2-2,TRBD2
CASSLDSYQPQHF,TGTGCCAGCAGCCTGGACAGCTATCAGCCCCAGCATTTT,-,TRBV7-2,TRBJ1-5,-
CASSRGGFAEQFF,TGTGCCAGCAGCAGAGGGGGATTTGCTGAGCAGTTCTTC,once,TRBV7-9,TRBJ2-1,-
CASMRTGDSPQHF,TGTGCCAGCATGAGGACAGGGGATAGTCCCCAGCATTTT,-,TRBV2,TRBJ1-5,TRBD1
CASSPSGTDTQYF,TGTGCCAGCAGCCCGTCCGGCACAGATACGCAGTATTTT,-,TRBV25-1,TRBJ2-3,-
CASSSGRAGEQFF,TGTGCCAGCAGTAGCGGGAGGGCCGGTGAGCAGTTCTTC,-,TRBV2,TRBJ2-1,TRBD2
CASSPVETGINEQFF,TGTGCCAGCAGCCCCGTTGAGACAGGGATCAATGAGCAGTTCTTC,-,TRBV4-2,TRBJ2-1,TRBD1
CASSLERTSGTYTDTQYF,TGCGCCAGCAGCTTGGAGCGGACTAGCGGGACCTACACAGATACGCAGTATTTT,-,TRBV5-1,TRBJ2-3,TRBD2
CASSLGEGQGNSPLHF,TGTGCCAGCAGCTTGGGAGAGGGACAGGGGAATTCACCCCTCCACTTT,-,TRBV5-6,TRBJ1-6,TRBD1
CASSRTSGKDEQFF,TGTGCCAGCAGCCGGACTAGCGGGAAGGATGAGCAGTTCTTC,once,TRBV28,TRBJ2-1,TRBD2
CASRNRASTDTQYF,TGTGCCAGTAGGAACAGGGCGAGCACAGATACGCAGTATTTT,-,TRBV19,TRBJ2-3,-
CAWSVGGSSYNEQFF,TGTGCCTGGAGTGTGGGCGGGAGCTCCTACAATGAGCAGTTCTTC,-,TRBV30,TRBJ2-1,TRBD2
CASARIAGGQRAGELFF,TGTGCCAGCGCCCGAATAGCGGGAGGCCAAAGGGCCGGGGAGCTGTTTTTT,few,TRBV2,TRBJ2-2,TRBD2
CASSPRTGYEQYF,TGTGCCAGCAGCCCCCGGACAGGCTACGAGCAGTACTTC,-,TRBV6-6,TRBJ2-7,TRBD1
CASSRDRPPQETQYF,TGCGCCAGCAGCAGGGACAGACCCCCTCAAGAGACCCAGTACTTC,once,TRBV10-2,TRBJ2-5,TRBD1
CASSRDRIYEQYF,TGTGCCAGCAGTAGGGACAGAATCTACGAGCAGTACTTC,-,TRBV11-2,TRBJ2-7,TRBD1
CASSLRGQGDGEQYF,TGTGCCAGCAGCCTAAGGGGGCAGGGCGACGGCGAGCAGTACTTC,-,TRBV7-9,TRBJ2-7,TRBD1
CASGGFTGELFF,TGTGCCAGTGGGGGGTTTACTGGGGAGCTGTTTTTT,-,TRBV19,TRBJ2-2,-
CASSFTRTGGNEKLFF,TGTGCCAGCAGTTTTACTAGGACAGGGGGGAATGAAAAACTGTTTTTT,-,TRBV28,TRBJ1-4,TRBD1
CASSPQASGNTIYF,TGTGCCAGCTCACCGCAGGCGTCTGGAAACACCATATATTTT,once,TRBV18,TRBJ1-3,-
CASSFPRGWGQETQYF,TGTGCCAGCAGTTTCCCCCGGGGATGGGGCCAAGAGACCCAGTACTTC,once,TRBV6-2/TRBV6-3,TRBJ2-5,-
CATSDLREIRQPQHF,TGTGCCACCAGTGATTTGCGGGAGATCCGGCAGCCCCAGCATTTT,-,TRBV24-1,TRBJ1-5,-
CASSQDSANYGYTF,TGTGCCAGCAGCCAAGATTCCGCTAACTATGGCTACACCTTC,once,TRBV4-2,TRBJ1-2,-
CATSADYEQYF,TGTGCCACCTCGGCGGATTACGAGCAGTACTTC,once,TRBV28,TRBJ2-7,-
CASSLREHSEQYF,TGTGCCAGCAGTTTGCGGGAGCATAGCGAGCAGTACTTC,-,TRBV6-2/TRBV6-3,TRBJ2-7,TRBD2
CASRHAGGAGAGEQYF,TGTGCCAGCCGCCACGCCGGGGGGGCGGGCGCGGGGGAGCAGTACTTC,-,TRBV4-2,TRBJ2-7,TRBD2
CASTVGPSNQPQHF,TGTGCCAGCACGGTTGGGCCGAGCAATCAGCCCCAGCATTTT,-,TRBV7-2,TRBJ1-5,-
CASRKAGTGNTGELFF,TGTGCCAGCAGAAAAGCCGGGACAGGGAACACCGGGGAGCTGTTTTTT,-,TRBV6-4,TRBJ2-2,TRBD1
CASSLAVSSGQETQYF,TGTGCCAGCAGCTTAGCGGTTTCAAGCGGGCAAGAGACCCAGTACTTC,-,TRBV7-7,TRBJ2-5,-
CASSQLVPGASEDTQYF,TGTGCCAGCAGCCAATTGGTACCGGGAGCAAGTGAAGATACGCAGTATTTT,-,TRBV3-1/TRBV3-2,TRBJ2-3,-
CASYSDSLFPGELFF,TGCGCCAGCTATTCGGACAGTCTCTTTCCCGGGGAGCTGTTTTTT,few,TRBV5-1,TRBJ2-2,-
CATSRDKNSGEQYF,TGTGCCACCAGCAGAGATAAGAACAGCGGCGAGCAGTACTTC,-,TRBV15,TRBJ2-7,-
CASSKGSGSINTDTQYF,TGTGCCAGTAGTAAAGGTAGCGGGAGTATTAACACAGATACGCAGTATTTT,-,TRBV19,TRBJ2-3,TRBD2
CATSSARGNTIYF,TGTGCCACCTCCTCCGCCCGGGGAAACACCATATATTTT,-,TRBV15,TRBJ1-3,-
CASSLEGGNEQFF,TGTGCCAGCAGCCTCGAGGGCGGAAATGAGCAGTTCTTC,few,TRBV9,TRBJ2-1,-
CASSPRTGLMNTEAFF,TGTGCCAGTAGTCCACGGACAGGACTCATGAACACTGAAGCTTTCTTT,-,TRBV19,TRBJ1-1,TRBD1
CASSKALRQFF,TGTGCCAGCAGCAAAGCACTGAGGCAGTTCTTC,-,TRBV21-1,TRBJ2-1,-